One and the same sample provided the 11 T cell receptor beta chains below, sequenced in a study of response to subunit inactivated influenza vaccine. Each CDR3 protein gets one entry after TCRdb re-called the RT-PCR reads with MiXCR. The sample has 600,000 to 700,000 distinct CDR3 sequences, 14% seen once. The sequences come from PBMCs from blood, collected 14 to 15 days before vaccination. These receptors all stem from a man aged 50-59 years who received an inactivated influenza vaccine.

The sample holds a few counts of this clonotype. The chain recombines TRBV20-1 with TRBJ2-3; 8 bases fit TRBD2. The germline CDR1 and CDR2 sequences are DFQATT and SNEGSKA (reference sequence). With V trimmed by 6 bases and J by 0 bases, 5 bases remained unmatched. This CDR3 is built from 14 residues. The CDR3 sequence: CSAQASGSTDTQYF. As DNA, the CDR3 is TGCAGTGCACAAGCTAGCGGGAGCACAGATACGCAGTATTTT.

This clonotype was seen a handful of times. CDR3 loop: CASSFLIGGTGELFF. CDR3 bases: TGCGCCAGCAGCTTTCTTATAGGGGGGACCGGGGAGCTGTTTTTT. The rearrangement joins TRBV5-1 to TRBJ2-2; perhaps D is TRBD1 or TRBD2 (6 bases each). Germline V gives CDR1 SGHRS, CDR2 YFSETQ. V was clipped by 2 bases and J by 5 bases, with 13 bases between them. This CDR3 is 15 amino acids long. The variable domain in full, with the rest retrieved from reference TRBV5-1 and TRBJ2-2, is KAGVTQTPRYLIKTRGQQVTLSCSPISGHRSVSWYQQTPGQGLQFLFEYFSETQRNKGNFPGRFSGRQFSNSRSEMNVSTLELGDSALYLCASSFLIGGTGELFFGEGSRLTVL.

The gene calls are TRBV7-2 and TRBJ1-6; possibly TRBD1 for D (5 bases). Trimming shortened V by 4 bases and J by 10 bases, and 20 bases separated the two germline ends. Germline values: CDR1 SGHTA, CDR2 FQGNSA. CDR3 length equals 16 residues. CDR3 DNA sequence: TGTGCCAGCAGCTCGTTCCAGGGTGGAGGTTACTCACCCCTCCACTTT. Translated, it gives CASSSFQGGGYSPLHF.

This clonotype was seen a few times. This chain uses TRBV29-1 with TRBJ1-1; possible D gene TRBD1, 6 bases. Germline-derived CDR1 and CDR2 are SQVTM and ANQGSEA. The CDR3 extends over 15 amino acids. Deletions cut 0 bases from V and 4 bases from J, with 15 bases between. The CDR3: CSVEDWGRPATEAFF. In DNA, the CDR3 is TGCAGCGTTGAAGATTGGGGGCGCCCAGCCACTGAAGCTTTCTTT. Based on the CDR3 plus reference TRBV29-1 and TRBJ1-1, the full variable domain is SAVISQKPSRDICQRGTSLTIQCQVDSQVTMMFWYRQQPGQSLTLIATANQGSEATYESGFVIDKFPISRPNLTFSTLTVSNMSPEDSSIYLCSVEDWGRPATEAFFGQGTRLTVV.

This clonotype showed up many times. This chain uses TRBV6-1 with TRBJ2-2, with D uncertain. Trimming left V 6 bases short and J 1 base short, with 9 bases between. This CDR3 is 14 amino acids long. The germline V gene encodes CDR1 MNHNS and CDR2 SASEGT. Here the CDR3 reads CASRGHRNTGELFF. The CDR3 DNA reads TGTGCCAGCAGAGGCCACAGGAACACCGGGGAGCTGTTTTTT.

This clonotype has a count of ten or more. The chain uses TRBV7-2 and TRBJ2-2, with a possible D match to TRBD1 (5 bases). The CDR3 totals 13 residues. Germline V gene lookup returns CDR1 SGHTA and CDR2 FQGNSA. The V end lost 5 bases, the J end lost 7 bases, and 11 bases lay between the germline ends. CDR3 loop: CASSLGTGGELFF. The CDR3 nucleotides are TGTGCCAGCAGCCTCGGAACAGGCGGGGAGCTGTTTTTT.

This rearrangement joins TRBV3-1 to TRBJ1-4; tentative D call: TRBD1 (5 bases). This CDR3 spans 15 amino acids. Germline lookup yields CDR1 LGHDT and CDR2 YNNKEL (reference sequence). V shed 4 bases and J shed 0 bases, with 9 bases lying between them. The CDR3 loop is CASSPPGPTNEKLFF. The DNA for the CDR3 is TGTGCCAGCAGCCCCCCAGGGCCAACTAATGAAAAACTGTTTTTT.

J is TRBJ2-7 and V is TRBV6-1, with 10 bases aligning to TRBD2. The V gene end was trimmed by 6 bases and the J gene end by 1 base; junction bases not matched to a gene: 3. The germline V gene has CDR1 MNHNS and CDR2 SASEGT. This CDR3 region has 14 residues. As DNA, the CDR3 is TGTGCCAGCAGGTGGACTAGCGGTTCCTACGAGCAGTACTTC. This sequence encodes CASRWTSGSYEQYF.

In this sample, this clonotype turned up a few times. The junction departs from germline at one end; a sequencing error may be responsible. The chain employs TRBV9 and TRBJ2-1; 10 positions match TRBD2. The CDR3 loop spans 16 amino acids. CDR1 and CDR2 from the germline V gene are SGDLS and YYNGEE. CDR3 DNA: TGTGCCAGCAGCGTGTTAGCGGGAGGCTCCAACAATGAGCAGTTCTTC. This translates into CASSVLAGGSNNEQFF.

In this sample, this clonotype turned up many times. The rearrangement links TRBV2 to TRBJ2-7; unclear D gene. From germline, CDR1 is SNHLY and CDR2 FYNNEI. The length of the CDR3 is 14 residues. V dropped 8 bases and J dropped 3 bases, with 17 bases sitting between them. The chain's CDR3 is CASVGWNRVYEQYF. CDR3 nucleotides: TGTGCCAGCGTGGGGTGGAATCGGGTCTACGAGCAGTACTTC. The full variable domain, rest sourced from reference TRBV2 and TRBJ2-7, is EPEVTQTPSHQVTQMGQEVILRCVPISNHLYFYWYRQILGQKVEFLVSFYNNEISEKSEIFDDQFSVERPDGSNFTLKIRSTKLEDSAMYFCASVGWNRVYEQYFGPGTRLTVT.

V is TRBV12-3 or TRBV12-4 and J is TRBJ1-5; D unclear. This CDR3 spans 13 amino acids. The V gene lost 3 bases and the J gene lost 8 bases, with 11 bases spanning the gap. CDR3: CASSFGVKEPQHF. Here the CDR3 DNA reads TGTGCCAGCAGTTTCGGCGTCAAGGAGCCCCAGCATTTT.